Following are 8 T cell receptor beta chains from one sample sequenced in a study of T cells in Graves' hyperthyroidism and ophthalmopathy. TCR beta CDR3 regions were amplified from RNA transcripts. The HTBI set primed first-round TCR CDR3 RT-PCR. TCRdb re-analysed the multiplex PCR reads in MiXCR, keeping a single row per CDR3 protein. The data contain around 500,000 distinct CDR3 sequences, around 14% of them singletons. Sequenced: blood. The receptor source for this set is a woman under 30 with Graves' hyperthyroidism.

This clonotype was counted many times. V is TRBV30 and J is TRBJ2-5; TRBD2 matches 7 bases. With V trimmed by 3 bases and J by 4 bases, 8 bases remained unmatched. In germline, CDR1 is GTSNPN, CDR2 SVGIG (reference sequence). The CDR3 extends over 14 amino acids. CDR3 in DNA: TGTGCCTGGAGCCCCCTGGGGGGGGTAGAGACCCAGTACTTC. This encodes CAWSPLGGVETQYF.

This clonotype was seen ten or more times. The V gene is TRBV20-1, the J gene TRBJ1-2, with a tentative D call TRBD1 (6 bases). Trimming left V 6 bases short and J 5 bases short, with 16 bases between. Germline-derived CDR1 and CDR2 are DFQATT and SNEGSKA (reference sequence). The CDR3 contains 13 residues. CDR3 loop: CSAERPGEYGYTF. The CDR3 region has the DNA TGCAGTGCCGAGCGTCCAGGGGAATATGGCTACACCTTC.

This clonotype was seen a few times. The chain is built from TRBV29-1 and TRBJ1-4; 7 bases fit TRBD1. CDR3 length equals 13 residues. Looked up from germline, CDR1 is SQVTM and CDR2 is ANQGSEA. After removal of 4 bases from V and 3 bases from J, the junction contained 2 bases not matched to a gene. The chain's CDR3 is CSVAGTANEKLFF. Here the CDR3 DNA reads TGCAGCGTTGCTGGGACAGCTAATGAAAAACTGTTTTTT.

This clonotype was seen repeatedly, ten times or more. The chain recombines TRBV7-9 with TRBJ1-1; D remains unclear. Germline V CDR1 and CDR2: SEHNR, FQNEAQ (reference sequence). V was shortened by 8 bases and J by 2 bases, with 18 bases between the two germline ends. The CDR3 is 15 amino acids. The CDR3 protein is CASANWRTDNTEAFF. The CDR3 nucleotides read TGTGCCAGCGCTAATTGGCGGACGGATAACACTGAAGCTTTCTTT.

This clonotype was seen repeatedly, ten times or more. The chain couples TRBV29-1 to TRBJ2-1; 16 bases line up with TRBD2. J was trimmed by 9 bases and V by 6 bases; bases with no gene match: 2. CDR1 and CDR2 (germline): SQVTM, ANQGSEA. The CDR3 has 13 amino acids. The CDR3 loop is CSVGTSGRVEQFF. The CDR3 DNA sequence: TGCAGCGTCGGGACTAGCGGGAGGGTTGAGCAGTTCTTC.

This clonotype has only a few counts. The chain joins TRBV7-9 to TRBJ2-2; D ambiguous. The germline CDR1 and CDR2 sequences are SEHNR and FQNEAQ (reference sequence). Trimming took off 3 bases at V and 5 bases at J, with 10 bases between the two ends. The CDR3 covers 14 residues. The CDR3: CASSLLPSTGELFF. DNA for the CDR3: TGTGCCAGCAGCTTGCTCCCGTCTACCGGGGAGCTGTTTTTT.

This clonotype has ten or more counts. This chain joins TRBV19 and TRBJ2-1, with TRBD1 as a possible D gene (5 bases). Trimming cost V 6 bases and J 4 bases, with 22 bases left between them. Germline V gene sequence: CDR1 LNHDA, CDR2 SQIVND (reference sequence). The CDR3 extends over 17 amino acids. CDR3 amino acids: CASRKSPQVSLYNEQFF. CDR3 DNA: TGTGCCAGTAGGAAGAGTCCACAGGTTTCCCTTTACAATGAGCAGTTCTTC.

The V call is TRBV20-1, the J call TRBJ2-5; 7 nucleotides line up with TRBD2. From germline, CDR1 is DFQATT and CDR2 SNEGSKA (reference sequence). Unmatched junction bases numbered 14, after V lost 5 bases and J lost 8 bases. The CDR3 is 14 amino acids. The CDR3 nucleotides read TGCAGTGCTCGGGGCCAGCGGGGTATGATAACCCAGTACTTC. Protein: CSARGQRGMITQYF.